This T cell receptor beta chain was retrieved from a study of T cells in Graves' hyperthyroidism and ophthalmopathy. Study results and caveats: Clonotypes that were expanded in thyroid above 0.001 mostly appeared in blood too.

The CDR3 contains 15 residues. The germline CDR1 and CDR2 sequences are SGHTA and FQGTGA. With V trimmed by 2 bases and J by 2 bases, 6 bases remained unmatched. The investigators amplified TCR beta CDR3 regions from RNA transcripts. During a first-round RT-PCR of the TCR CDR3, the HTBI primer set was used. A single record per CDR3 protein comes from TCRdb applying MiXCR to the multiplex PCR reads. The sample includes approximately 690,000 distinct CDR3 sequences, roughly 14% of them seen just once. The sample holds many counts of this clonotype. The antigen remains undetermined. Diagnoses rested on clinical symptoms, serum thyroxine and TRAb, thyroid ultrasound and orbital computed tomography.

V and J are TRBV7-3 and TRBJ2-7; 7 bases match TRBD2. The TCR comes from a woman aged 45-60 years with Graves' ophthalmopathy. Sequenced material: blood. CDR3 sequence (DNA): TGTGCCAGCAGCTTATCGGCTAGCGGTCCCTACGAGCAGTACTTC. It encodes CASSLSASGPYEQYF.